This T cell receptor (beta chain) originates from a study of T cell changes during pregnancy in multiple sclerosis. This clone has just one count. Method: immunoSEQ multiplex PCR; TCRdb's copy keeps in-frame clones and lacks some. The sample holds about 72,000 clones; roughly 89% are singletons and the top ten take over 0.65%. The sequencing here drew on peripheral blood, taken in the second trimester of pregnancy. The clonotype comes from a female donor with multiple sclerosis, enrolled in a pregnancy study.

CDR3 in amino acids: CASSGTGTGQGGYTF. DNA of the CDR3: TGTGCCAGCAGCGGAACAGGGACAGGGCAGGGAGGCTACACCTTC. The genes are TRBV9 and TRBJ1-2; 9 bases line up with TRBD1. The CDR3 runs 15 residues. Germline trimming cut 3 bases from V and 8 bases from J; bases unmatched to any gene: 11. Germline values: CDR1 SGDLS, CDR2 YYNGEE.